Shown below are 17 T cell receptor beta chains from a single sample sequenced in a study of T-cell reconstitution after alpha-beta-depleted transplantation in children. This sample's TCRbeta library carried unique molecular identifier barcodes. TCRdb re-called the PCR reads through MiXCR, storing one row per CDR3 protein. The repertoire consists of 670,000 or so distinct CDR3 sequences, with over 10% occurring once and the leading ten covering 0.79%. This material consisted of PBMCs, taken before TCRalphabeta/CD19-depleted stem cell transplant. The origin of the receptors is a girl aged 2 to 9 with congenital amegakaryocytic thrombocytopenia, due to receive a stem cell transplant.

The V call is TRBV30, the J call TRBJ2-3; tentative D call: TRBD1 (5 bases). The CDR3 extends over 16 amino acids. Trimming stripped 3 bases from V and 3 bases from J, with 19 bases between. Germline V gene data show CDR1 as GTSNPN and CDR2 as SVGIG (reference sequence). This CDR3 is CAWSTLRAGWTDTQYF. The DNA of the CDR3 is TGTGCCTGGAGCACCCTCAGGGCCGGGTGGACAGATACGCAGTATTTT.

This chain links TRBV20-1 with TRBJ2-1; 10 nucleotides align to TRBD2. Germline trimming cut 6 bases from V and 3 bases from J; bases unmatched to any gene: 8. The length of the CDR3 is 15 residues. CDR1 is DFQATT, CDR2 SNEGSKA, per germline (reference sequence). CDR3 DNA: TGCAGTGCAAGGACTAGCGGCCTTCTCTACAATGAGCAGTTCTTC. Its translation: CSARTSGLLYNEQFF.

There are many counts of this clonotype. The chain employs TRBV20-1 and TRBJ2-3; D is uncertain. There are 12 residues in the CDR3. Germline V gene lookup returns CDR1 DFQATT and CDR2 SNEGSKA (reference sequence). The CDR3 sequence is CSPGPSTDTQYF. CDR3 in DNA: TGCAGCCCTGGCCCTAGCACAGATACGCAGTATTTT.

This clonotype was seen a few times. The gene calls are TRBV12-3 or TRBV12-4 and TRBJ2-5; no reliable D call. CDR3 length: 14 residues. Trimming stripped 4 bases from V and 4 bases from J, with 13 bases between. Written as DNA, the CDR3 is TGTGCCAGCAGTTCGGAAGGAATGTTAGAGACCCAGTACTTC. This gives the protein CASSSEGMLETQYF.

This rearrangement joins TRBV6-4 to TRBJ1-5, with 8 bases that match TRBD1. Per the germline V gene, CDR1 is MRHNA and CDR2 is SNTAGT. This CDR3 contains 18 residues. V trimming: 0 bases; J trimming: 1 base; junction bases outside the gene matches: 8. CDR3 in DNA: TGTGCCAGCAGTGACTCGGGCAGGGGGCGAGGGAGCAATCAGCCCCAGCATTTT. Translation: CASSDSGRGRGSNQPQHF.

The V call is TRBV14, the J call TRBJ2-7; TRBD2 aligns across 11 bases. The J segment lost 2 bases and the V segment lost 3 bases, leaving 3 bases of the junction unmatched. Germline CDR1 is SGHDN and CDR2 is FVKESK. The CDR3 extends over 15 amino acids. The CDR3 is CASSQTSGTPYEQYF. The DNA for the CDR3 is TGTGCCAGCAGCCAGACTAGCGGGACCCCCTACGAGCAGTACTTC.

This clonotype occurred many times. The genes are TRBV5-1 and TRBJ2-1, with 7 bases aligning to TRBD1. The CDR3 consists of 13 residues. V was pared by 3 bases and J by 8 bases, with 5 bases of the junction left unmatched. Germline loops: CDR1 SGHRS, CDR2 YFSETQ. The CDR3 sequence is CASSSTGMDEQFF. The CDR3, as DNA: TGCGCCAGCAGCTCGACAGGGATGGATGAGCAGTTCTTC.

The V call is TRBV5-1, the J call TRBJ1-1, with D unresolved. Trimming shortened V by 4 bases and J by 1 base, and 14 bases separated the two germline ends. Looked up from germline, CDR1 is SGHRS and CDR2 is YFSETQ. The CDR3 sequence is 15 residues long. The CDR3 bases are TGCGCCAGCAGCCTCACCGGGCTTGGGAACACTGAAGCTTTCTTT. Its translation is CASSLTGLGNTEAFF.

The chain uses TRBV2 and TRBJ2-5; D unclear. CDR3 length equals 12 residues. Germline-derived CDR1 and CDR2 are SNHLY and FYNNEI. V shed 6 bases and J shed 1 base, with 6 bases lying between them. CDR3 loop: CASRDIQETQYF. The CDR3 nucleotides are TGTGCCAGCAGAGATATCCAAGAGACCCAGTACTTC.

The chain links TRBV15 to TRBJ2-2; weak D call: TRBD1 (6 bases). The germline V gene encodes CDR1 LNHNV and CDR2 YYDKDF (reference sequence). CDR3 size: 16 residues. With 2 bases removed from V and 8 bases from J, the gap between germline ends came to 18 bases. The DNA of the CDR3 is TGTGCCACCAGCAGAATCCGGGACAACGAGCTGGGGGAGCTGTTTTTT. As protein: CATSRIRDNELGELFF. The full variable domain, its missing parts supplied by reference TRBV15 and TRBJ2-2, is DAMVIQNPRYQVTQFGKPVTLSCSQTLNHNVMYWYQQKSSQAPKLLFHYYDKDFNNEADTPDNFQSRRPNTSFCFLDIRSPGLGDTAMYLCATSRIRDNELGELFFGEGSRLTVL.

The chain links TRBV6-2 or TRBV6-3 to TRBJ2-5; D gene unclear. The CDR3 runs 12 residues. Germline V lookup: CDR1 MNHEY, CDR2 SVGEGT. V was trimmed by 6 bases and J by 5 bases, leaving 10 bases between them. CDR3 sequence: CASRANRETQYF. As DNA, the CDR3 is TGTGCCAGCAGGGCCAATCGGGAGACCCAGTACTTC.

The chain couples TRBV7-2 to TRBJ2-7; 8 nucleotides match TRBD1. CDR1 is SGHTA and CDR2 is FQGNSA in the germline V gene. After removal of 1 base from V and 1 base from J, the junction contained 6 bases not matched to a gene. There are 16 residues in the CDR3. The CDR3 sequence: CASSLVTDRVSYEQYF. CDR3 sequence (DNA): TGTGCCAGCAGCTTAGTGACGGACAGGGTTTCCTACGAGCAGTACTTC. Together with reference TRBV7-2 and TRBJ2-7, the CDR3 gives the full variable domain: GAGVSQSPSNKVTEKGKDVELRCDPISGHTALYWYRQSLGQGLEFLIYFQGNSAPDKSGLPSDRFSAERTGGSVSTLTIQRTQQEDSAVYLCASSLVTDRVSYEQYFGPGTRLTVT.

The chain joins TRBV20-1 to TRBJ2-1; 7 bases match TRBD2. The germline gives CDR1 DFQATT, CDR2 SNEGSKA (reference sequence). There are 17 residues in the CDR3. The chain's CDR3 is CSARGRAGAAWGNEQFF. In nucleotides, the CDR3 is TGCAGCGCCAGAGGCCGCGCGGGAGCGGCGTGGGGCAATGAGCAGTTCTTC.

This clonotype was detected ten times or more. The V call is TRBV20-1, the J call TRBJ1-1; D remains ambiguous. V was trimmed by 1 base and J by 1 base, leaving 7 bases between them. This CDR3 has 13 amino acids. Germline V gene lookup returns CDR1 DFQATT and CDR2 SNEGSKA (reference sequence). The CDR3 is CSARVAENTEAFF. As DNA, the CDR3 is TGCAGTGCTAGAGTAGCCGAGAACACTGAAGCTTTCTTT.

The chain is built from TRBV5-1 and TRBJ2-5; D is perhaps TRBD2 (5 bases). Germline CDR1 and CDR2: SGHRS and YFSETQ. CDR3 size: 15 residues. V lost 1 base, J lost 5 bases, and 15 bases lay in between. The CDR3 sequence: CASSLSNREGETQYF. The CDR3 DNA follows: TGCGCCAGCAGCTTGAGTAACCGGGAAGGGGAGACCCAGTACTTC. The whole variable domain, remainder taken from reference TRBV5-1 and TRBJ2-5, is KAGVTQTPRYLIKTRGQQVTLSCSPISGHRSVSWYQQTPGQGLQFLFEYFSETQRNKGNFPGRFSGRQFSNSRSEMNVSTLELGDSALYLCASSLSNREGETQYFGPGTRLLVL.

The V gene is TRBV6-1, the J gene TRBJ1-2; D call uncertain. Germline values: CDR1 MNHNS, CDR2 SASEGT. The CDR3 covers 13 residues. The V and J ends lost 7 bases and 7 bases respectively, with 16 bases between them. CDR3 sequence reads: CASTRTRTGGYTF. The CDR3 DNA follows: TGTGCCAGCACCAGAACTAGGACTGGTGGCTACACCTTC.

This clonotype showed up just a few times. The chain links TRBV7-6 to TRBJ2-5; tentatively, D is TRBD1 (6 bases). Deletions cut 4 bases from V and 5 bases from J, with 11 bases between. This CDR3 has 13 residues. Germline V gives CDR1 SGHVS, CDR2 FNYEAQ. Here the CDR3 reads CASSYNREETQYF. The CDR3, as DNA: TGTGCCAGCAGCTATAACAGGGAGGAGACCCAGTACTTC.